The sequence of this T cell receptor (beta chain) was determined in a study of cytomegalovirus exposure and HLA in healthy donors. J was trimmed by 8 bases and V by 7 bases; bases with no gene match: 8. This CDR3 contains 15 residues. Looked up from germline, CDR1 is LNHDA and CDR2 is SQIVND (reference sequence). Study findings and constraints: Earlier analysis looked at TCR beta V segments, and most were productive about 87% or about 30% of the time. An analysis that was carried out later associated some 17,000 TCR beta sequences with HLA alleles at 0.05 false discovery rate. As a later analysis showed, a missense DCLRE1C variant was linked to trimming of TCR beta V- and J-genes.

Both 60 Vbeta primers and 13 Jbeta primers went into the PCR. Some clones are missing from TCRdb's copy, which holds only in-frame ones; the method was immunoSEQ multiplex PCR. Of around 190,000 clones listed, about four fifths are singletons. In this sample, this clone turned up once. Antigen specificity is unknown. The receptor comes from a man aged 18 to 30 in good health and CMV-seronegative. What was sequenced was PBMCs. J is TRBJ1-6 and V is TRBV19; TRBD1 matches 10 bases. CDR3 amino acids: CASTHPGTGDSPLHF. In DNA form, the CDR3 reads TGTGCCAGTACGCATCCCGGGACAGGGGATTCACCCCTCCACTTT.